These 3 T cell receptor beta chains came from one sample sequenced in a study of T cells in Graves' hyperthyroidism and ophthalmopathy (dated by TCRdb to between 2018 and 2021). Preparation of the library involved multiplex PCR. Sequenced on an Illumina HiSeq 2000. The TCR beta CDR3 regions were amplified from RNA transcripts. A first-round RT-PCR of the TCR CDR3 used the HTBI primer set with the Qiagen OneStep RT-PCR kit. The raw public reads went through TCRdb reprocessing: fastp at Q25, MiXCR clone calling, in-frame beta chains kept. CDR3 protein duplicates are merged, each entry listing the most common genes and DNA. The sample includes about 270,000 distinct CDR3 sequences, with roughly a quarter observed a single time. Approximately 35% of the sample comes from the top ten. Material: blood. These receptors came from a woman aged 40 to 50 with Graves' ophthalmopathy.

The chain employs TRBV12-3 or TRBV12-4 and TRBJ1-1, with no clear D. The CDR3 extends over 13 amino acids. The V gene lost 7 bases and the J gene lost 8 bases, with 17 bases spanning the gap. Here the CDR3 DNA reads TGTGCCAGCACCAAACGCAGCGGCCAAGAAGCTTTCTTT. This encodes CASTKRSGQEAFF.

Many counts were recorded for this clonotype. V gene TRBV27 combines with J gene TRBJ1-1; TRBD1 aligns across 8 bases. This CDR3 has 15 amino acids. CDR1 and CDR2 from the germline V gene are MNHEY and SMNVEV (reference sequence). Losses at the gene ends were 5 bases for V and 1 base for J; bases not matched to a gene: 6. The CDR3 loop is CASSPRQGRNTEAFF. The CDR3 coding sequence is TGTGCCAGCAGTCCGCGACAGGGGAGGAACACTGAAGCTTTCTTT.

This clonotype was observed at least ten times. V usage is TRBV19 and J usage is TRBJ2-2; no definite D call. The CDR3 contains 15 residues. Germline CDR1 and CDR2: LNHDA and SQIVND (reference sequence). Trimming pared 7 bases from V and 0 bases from J, leaving 12 bases between. DNA of the CDR3: TGTGCCAGTACCGTGGCAGACACGAACACCGGGGAGCTGTTTTTT. As protein: CASTVADTNTGELFF.